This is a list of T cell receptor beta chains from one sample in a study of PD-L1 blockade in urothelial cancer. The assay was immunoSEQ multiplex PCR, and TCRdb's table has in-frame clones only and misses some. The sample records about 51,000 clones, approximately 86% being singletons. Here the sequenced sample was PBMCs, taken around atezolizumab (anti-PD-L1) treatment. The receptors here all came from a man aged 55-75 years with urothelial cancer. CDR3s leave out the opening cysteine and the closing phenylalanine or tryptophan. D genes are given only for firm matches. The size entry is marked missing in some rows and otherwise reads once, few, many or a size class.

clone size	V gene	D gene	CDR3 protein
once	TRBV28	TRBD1	ASRVTGVNTEAF
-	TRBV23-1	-	ASSQSRVGNQPQH
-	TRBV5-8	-	ASSRLGGFEKLF
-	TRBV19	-	ASSIDLQRLGKNIQY
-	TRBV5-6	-	ASSLNTYEQY
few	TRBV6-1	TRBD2	ASSELRAGGWSETQY
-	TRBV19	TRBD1	ASSNLPGQGSGANVLT
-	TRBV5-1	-	ASSSQGTGANVLT
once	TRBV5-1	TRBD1	ASSSTPAGTGGSNEQF
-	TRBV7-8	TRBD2	AAGEGRARTQETQY